In its sample, the clone carrying this T cell receptor (beta chain) was seen many times. Its antigen is undetermined. The sample is drawn from a study of regulatory T cells in long-lasting Graves disease. Study-level information: Over-5-year antithyroid drug use with positive TSH receptor antibodies defined persistent Graves' disease in the study.

V lost 3 bases, J lost 16 bases, and 19 bases lay in between. The germline gives CDR1 SGHVS, CDR2 FQNEAQ. This CDR3 is built from 13 residues. Sample time point: persistent/refractory GD, antithyroid drugs over 5 years with positive TRAb. After RNA was extracted from PBMCs, the TCR library was made from it. CDR3 regions were amplified by Arm-PCR using iRepertoire HTBI primers to build TCR beta libraries. TCRdb recomputed calls from the multiplex PCR reads with MiXCR, one row per CDR3 protein. The sample lists roughly 300,000 distinct CDR3 sequences; around a fifth were seen once. Overall study findings and caveats: Persistent disease preferred TRBV28, TRBJ1-2 and TRBJ2-5. Patients whose Graves' disease persisted exhibited lower TCR diversity than those newly diagnosed.

This clonotype originated in a female donor with Graves disease. The chain recombines TRBV7-8 with TRBJ1-5; D uncertain. Sequenced here: peripheral blood mononuclear cells (PBMCs), sampled when the disease was refractory, from a patient treated with antithyroid drugs. The CDR3 nucleotides are TGTGCCAGCAGCTTTAGCGGCAGCCGGGTGCAACATTTT. Translating it yields CASSFSGSRVQHF.